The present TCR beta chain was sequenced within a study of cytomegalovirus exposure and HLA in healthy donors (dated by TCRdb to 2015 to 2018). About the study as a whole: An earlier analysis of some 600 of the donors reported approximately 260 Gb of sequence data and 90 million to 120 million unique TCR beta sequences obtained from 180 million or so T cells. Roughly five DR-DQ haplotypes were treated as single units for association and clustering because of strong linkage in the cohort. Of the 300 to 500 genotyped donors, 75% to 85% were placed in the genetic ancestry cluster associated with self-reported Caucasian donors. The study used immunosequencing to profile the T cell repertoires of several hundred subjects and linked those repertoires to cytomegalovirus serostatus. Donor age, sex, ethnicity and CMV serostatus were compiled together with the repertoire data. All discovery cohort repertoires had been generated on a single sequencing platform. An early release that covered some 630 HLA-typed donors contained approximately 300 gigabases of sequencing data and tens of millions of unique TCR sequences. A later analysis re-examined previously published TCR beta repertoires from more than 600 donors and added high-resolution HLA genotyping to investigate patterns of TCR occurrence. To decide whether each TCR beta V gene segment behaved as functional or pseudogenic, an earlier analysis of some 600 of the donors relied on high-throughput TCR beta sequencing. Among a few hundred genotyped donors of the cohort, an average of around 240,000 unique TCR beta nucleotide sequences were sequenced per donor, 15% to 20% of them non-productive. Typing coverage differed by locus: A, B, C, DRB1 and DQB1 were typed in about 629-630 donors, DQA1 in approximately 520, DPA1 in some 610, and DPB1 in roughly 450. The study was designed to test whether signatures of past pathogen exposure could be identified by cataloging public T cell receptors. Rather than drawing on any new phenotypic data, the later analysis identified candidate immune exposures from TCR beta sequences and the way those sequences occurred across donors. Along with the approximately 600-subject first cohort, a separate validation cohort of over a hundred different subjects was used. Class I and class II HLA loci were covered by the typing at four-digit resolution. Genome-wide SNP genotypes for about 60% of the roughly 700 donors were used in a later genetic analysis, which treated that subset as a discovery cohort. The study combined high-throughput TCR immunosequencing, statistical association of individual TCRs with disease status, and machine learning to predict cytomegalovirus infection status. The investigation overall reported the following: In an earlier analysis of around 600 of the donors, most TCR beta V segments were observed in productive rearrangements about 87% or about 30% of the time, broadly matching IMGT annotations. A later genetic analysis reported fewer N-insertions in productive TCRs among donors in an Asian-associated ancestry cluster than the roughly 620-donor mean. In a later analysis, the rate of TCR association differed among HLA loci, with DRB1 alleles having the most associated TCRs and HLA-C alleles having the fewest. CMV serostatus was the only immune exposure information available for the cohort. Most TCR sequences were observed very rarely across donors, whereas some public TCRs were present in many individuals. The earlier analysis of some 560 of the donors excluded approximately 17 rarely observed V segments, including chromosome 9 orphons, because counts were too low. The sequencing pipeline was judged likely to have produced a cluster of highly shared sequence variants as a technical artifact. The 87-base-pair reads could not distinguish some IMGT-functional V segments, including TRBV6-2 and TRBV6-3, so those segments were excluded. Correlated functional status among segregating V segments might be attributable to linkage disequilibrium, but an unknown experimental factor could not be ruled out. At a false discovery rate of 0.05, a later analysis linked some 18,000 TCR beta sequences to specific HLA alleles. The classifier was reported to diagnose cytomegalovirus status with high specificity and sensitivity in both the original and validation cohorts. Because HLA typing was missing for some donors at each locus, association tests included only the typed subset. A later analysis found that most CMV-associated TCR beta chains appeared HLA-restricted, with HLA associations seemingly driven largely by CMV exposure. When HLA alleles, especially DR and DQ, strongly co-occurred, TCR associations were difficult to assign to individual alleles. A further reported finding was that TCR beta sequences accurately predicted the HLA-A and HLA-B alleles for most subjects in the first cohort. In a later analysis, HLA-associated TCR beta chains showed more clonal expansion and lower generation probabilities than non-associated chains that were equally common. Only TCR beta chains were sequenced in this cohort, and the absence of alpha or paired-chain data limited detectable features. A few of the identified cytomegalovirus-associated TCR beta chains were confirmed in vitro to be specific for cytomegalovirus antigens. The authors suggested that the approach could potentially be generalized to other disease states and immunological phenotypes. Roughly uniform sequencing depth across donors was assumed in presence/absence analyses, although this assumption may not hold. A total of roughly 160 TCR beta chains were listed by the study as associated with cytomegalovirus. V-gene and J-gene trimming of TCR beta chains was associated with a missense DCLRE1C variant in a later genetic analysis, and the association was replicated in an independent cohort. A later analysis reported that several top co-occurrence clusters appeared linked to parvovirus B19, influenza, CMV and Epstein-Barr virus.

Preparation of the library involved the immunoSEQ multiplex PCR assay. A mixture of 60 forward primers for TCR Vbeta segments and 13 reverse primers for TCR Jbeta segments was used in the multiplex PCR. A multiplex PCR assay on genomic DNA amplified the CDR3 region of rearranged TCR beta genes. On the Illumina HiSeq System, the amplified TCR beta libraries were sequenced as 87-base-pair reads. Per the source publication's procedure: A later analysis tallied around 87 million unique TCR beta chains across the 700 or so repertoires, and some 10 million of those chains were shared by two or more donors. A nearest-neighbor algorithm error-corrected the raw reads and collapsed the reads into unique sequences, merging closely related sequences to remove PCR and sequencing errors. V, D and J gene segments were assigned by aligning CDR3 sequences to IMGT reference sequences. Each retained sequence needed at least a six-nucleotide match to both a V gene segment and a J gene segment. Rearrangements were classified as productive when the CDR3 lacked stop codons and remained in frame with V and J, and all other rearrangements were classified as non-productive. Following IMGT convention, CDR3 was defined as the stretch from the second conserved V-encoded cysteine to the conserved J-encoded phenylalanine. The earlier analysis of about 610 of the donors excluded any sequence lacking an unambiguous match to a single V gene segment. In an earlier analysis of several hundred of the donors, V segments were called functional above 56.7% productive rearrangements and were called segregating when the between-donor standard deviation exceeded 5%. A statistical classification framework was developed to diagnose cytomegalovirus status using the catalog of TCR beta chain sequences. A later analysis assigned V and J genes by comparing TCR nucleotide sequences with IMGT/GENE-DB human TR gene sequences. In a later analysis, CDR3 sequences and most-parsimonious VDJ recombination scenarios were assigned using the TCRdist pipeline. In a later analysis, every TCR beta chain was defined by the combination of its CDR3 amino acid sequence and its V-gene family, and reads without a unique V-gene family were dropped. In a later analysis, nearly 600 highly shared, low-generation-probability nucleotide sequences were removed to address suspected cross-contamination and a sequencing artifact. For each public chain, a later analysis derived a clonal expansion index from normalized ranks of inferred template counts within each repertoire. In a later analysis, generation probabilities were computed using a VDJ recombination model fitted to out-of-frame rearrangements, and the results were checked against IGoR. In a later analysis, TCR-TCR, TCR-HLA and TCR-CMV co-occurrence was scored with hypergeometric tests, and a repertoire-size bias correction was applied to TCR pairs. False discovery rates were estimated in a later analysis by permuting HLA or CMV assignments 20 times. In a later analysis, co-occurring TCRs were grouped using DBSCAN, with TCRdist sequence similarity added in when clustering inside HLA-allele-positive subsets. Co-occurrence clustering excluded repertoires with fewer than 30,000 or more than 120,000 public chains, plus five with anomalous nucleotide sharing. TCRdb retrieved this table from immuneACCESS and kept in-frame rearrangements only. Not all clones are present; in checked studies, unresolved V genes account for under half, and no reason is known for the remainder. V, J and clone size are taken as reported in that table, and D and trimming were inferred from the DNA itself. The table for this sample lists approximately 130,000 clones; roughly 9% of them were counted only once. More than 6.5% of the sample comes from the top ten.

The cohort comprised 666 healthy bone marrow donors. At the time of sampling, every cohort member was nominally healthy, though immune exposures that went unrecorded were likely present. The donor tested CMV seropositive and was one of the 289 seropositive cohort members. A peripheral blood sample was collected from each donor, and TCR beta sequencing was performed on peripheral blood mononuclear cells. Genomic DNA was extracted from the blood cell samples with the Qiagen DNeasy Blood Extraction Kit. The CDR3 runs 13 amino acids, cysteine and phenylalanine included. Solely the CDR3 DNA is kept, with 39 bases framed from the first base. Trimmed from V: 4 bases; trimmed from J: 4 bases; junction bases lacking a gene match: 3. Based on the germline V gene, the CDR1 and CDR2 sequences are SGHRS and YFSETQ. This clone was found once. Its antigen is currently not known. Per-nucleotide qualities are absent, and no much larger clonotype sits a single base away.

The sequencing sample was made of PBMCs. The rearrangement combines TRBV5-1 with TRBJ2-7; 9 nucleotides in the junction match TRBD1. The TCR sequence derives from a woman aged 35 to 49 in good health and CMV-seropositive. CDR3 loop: CASSRGQGYEQYF. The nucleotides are TGCGCCAGCAGCAGGGGACAGGGATACGAGCAGTACTTC.